This TCR beta chain was sequenced during a study of T cell responses to AZD1222 COVID-19 vaccine. The repertoire was sequenced with immunoSEQ multiplex PCR; TCRdb's copy has only in-frame clones and lacks some. This sample carries more than 95,000 clones, roughly 91% of them seen once, and the ten largest clones take less than 4%. This CDR3 has 15 residues. Germline CDR1 LGHNA, CDR2 YSLEER. Trimming removed 1 base at V and 4 bases at J, with 11 bases between. This clonotype was sampled from an adult who received the AZD1222 COVID-19 vaccine. This chain connects TRBV4-3 to TRBJ1-5; no reliable D call. This specimen consisted of peripheral blood, obtained 28 days after the second AZD1222 dose. The CDR3 is CASSQGFSGNQPQHF. CDR3 nucleotides: TGCGCCAGCAGCCAAGGGTTTTCGGGGAATCAGCCCCAGCATTTT.